This entry is about one T cell receptor beta chain. The second PCR ran about 6 to 11 cycles with a sample-barcoded 5' primer and J-beta primers. TCRdb redid the calling of the 5' RACE reads with MiXCR, one entry per CDR3 protein. The table records about 1.8 million distinct CDR3 sequences, about 49% of them present only once. These data originate in a study of blood T cells in healthy people across ages. CDR3 length: 16 residues. The V end was cut by 4 bases, the J end by 7 bases, with 19 bases between. Germline lookup yields CDR1 SGHTA and CDR2 FQGNSA. The source of this sequence is a woman between 40 and 55 years old in good health. Sequencing was carried out using blood. The chain is built from TRBV7-2 and TRBJ1-4; the D gene is possibly TRBD1 (5 bases). In nucleotides, the CDR3 is TGTGCCAGCAGCTCCAGACCGCAGCCCGGGGGTGAAAAACTGTTTTTT. Translated, it gives CASSSRPQPGGEKLFF.